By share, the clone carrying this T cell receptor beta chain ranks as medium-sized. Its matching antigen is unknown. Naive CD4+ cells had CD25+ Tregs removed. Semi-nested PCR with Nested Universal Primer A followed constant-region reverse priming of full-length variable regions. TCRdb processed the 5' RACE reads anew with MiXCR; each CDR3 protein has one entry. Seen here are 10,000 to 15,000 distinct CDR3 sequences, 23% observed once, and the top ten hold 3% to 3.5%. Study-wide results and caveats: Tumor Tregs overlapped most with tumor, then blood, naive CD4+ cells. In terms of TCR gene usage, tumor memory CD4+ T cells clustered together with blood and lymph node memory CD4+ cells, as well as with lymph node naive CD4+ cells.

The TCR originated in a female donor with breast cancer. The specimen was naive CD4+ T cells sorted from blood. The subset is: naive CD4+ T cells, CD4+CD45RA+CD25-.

CDR3: CASSEWREGSDTQYF. CDR3 nucleotide sequence: TGTGCCAGCAGTGAGTGGCGGGAGGGGTCAGATACGCAGTATTTT. V and J are TRBV6-1 and TRBJ2-3; 9 nucleotides match TRBD2. The length of the CDR3 is 15 residues. Trimming cost V 3 bases and J 4 bases; bases outside gene matches: 5. Germline-derived CDR1 and CDR2 are MNHNS and SASEGT.